This T cell receptor beta chain was recorded in a study of cytomegalovirus exposure and HLA in healthy donors. Whole-study findings and limits: TRBV6-2, TRBV6-3 and other indistinguishable V segments were excluded. The investigators catalogued 150 to 200 TCR beta chains as cytomegalovirus-associated. Presence/absence results assume similar sequencing depth per donor, which may not hold.

The CDR3 sequence is 14 residues long. Germline CDR1 reads SGHTA; CDR2 reads FQGNSA. V was trimmed by 6 bases and J by 0 bases, leaving 11 bases between them. This PCR relied on a set of 60 Vbeta primers and 13 Jbeta primers. TCRdb's copy holds only in-frame clones and misses some; the assay was immunoSEQ multiplex PCR. The table records about 200,000 clones, 70% to 80% of them present only once. In regard to this clone: Its antigen is currently unknown.

The sample was PBMCs. The chain is built from TRBV7-2 and TRBJ1-1, with D possibly TRBD1 on 5 matching bases. The sequence was collected from a male donor in good health and CMV-seronegative. This CDR3 reads CASRGGRVNTEAFF. CDR3 bases: TGTGCCAGCAGGGGGGGTCGGGTGAACACTGAAGCTTTCTTT. Supplemented by reference TRBV7-2 and TRBJ1-1, the full variable domain reads GAGVSQSPSNKVTEKGKDVELRCDPISGHTALYWYRQSLGQGLEFLIYFQGNSAPDKSGLPSDRFSAERTGGSVSTLTIQRTQQEDSAVYLCASRGGRVNTEAFFGQGTRLTVV.